The 12 T cell receptor beta chains reported below all come from one sample, sequenced in a study of cytomegalovirus exposure and HLA in healthy donors. Profiled with immunoSEQ multiplex PCR; TCRdb holds only in-frame clones, not every one. The profile shows approximately 200,000 clones, 65% to 90% of them singletons. Sequences were obtained from PBMCs. These receptors were taken from a woman in her thirties in good health and CMV-seropositive.

The gene calls are TRBV5-6 and TRBJ1-4, with TRBD1 as a possible D gene (6 bases). Deletions cut 2 bases from V and 8 bases from J, with 10 bases between. Looked up from germline, CDR1 is SGHDT and CDR2 is YYEEEE. The CDR3 is made up of 13 amino acids. DNA of the CDR3: TGTGCCAGCAGCTTCAGGGGAGCCGAAAAACTGTTTTTT. This codes for CASSFRGAEKLFF.

The chain is built from TRBV28 and TRBJ1-3; maybe TRBD1 (6 bases). The CDR3 spans 13 residues. Germline values: CDR1 MDHEN, CDR2 SYDVKM. V shed 6 bases and J shed 3 bases, with 9 bases lying between them. CDR3 sequence (DNA): TGTGCCAGCAGAATCAGGGGTGGAAACACCATATATTTT. This encodes CASRIRGGNTIYF.

V is TRBV6-5 and J is TRBJ1-3, with TRBD1 as a possible D gene (6 bases). Looked up from germline, CDR1 is MNHEY and CDR2 is SVGAGI. V lost 5 bases to trimming and J lost 10 bases, with 18 bases between them. The CDR3 length is 14 residues. Written as DNA, the CDR3 is TGTGCCAGCAGTCTACGGGGACACCCTGGGACCATATATTTT. Translated: CASSLRGHPGTIYF.

This rearrangement joins TRBV6-6 to TRBJ2-4, with a weak D call TRBD2 (6 bases). Per germline, CDR1 MNHNY and CDR2 SVGAGI (reference sequence). The V gene lost 3 bases and the J gene lost 8 bases, with 11 bases spanning the gap. This CDR3 has 13 residues. The CDR3 coding sequence is TGTGCCAGCAGTTATGGAGGGTGGGACATTCAGTACTTC. Protein sequence: CASSYGGWDIQYF.

The chain couples TRBV19 to TRBJ1-2; 11 nucleotides agree with TRBD1. In germline, CDR1 is LNHDA, CDR2 SQIVND (reference sequence). There are 13 residues in the CDR3. Germline trimming cut 4 bases from V and 6 bases from J; bases unmatched to any gene: 1. The DNA for the CDR3 is TGTGCCAGTAGTAGGGACAGGGGGAATGGCTACACCTTC. Its translation: CASSRDRGNGYTF.

The chain combines TRBV5-1 with TRBJ2-1; 16 positions match TRBD2. Trimming took 4 bases from V and 10 from J; bases not matched to a gene: 14. Germline values: CDR1 SGHRS, CDR2 YFSETQ. CDR3 size: 18 residues. The CDR3 DNA reads TGCGCCAGCAGCCTCATGGGACTAGCGGGAGGGCCAAAGGAGGAGCAGTTCTTC. Translation: CASSLMGLAGGPKEEQFF.

The chain employs TRBV13 and TRBJ2-7, with 9 positions matching TRBD2. The J segment lost 5 bases and the V segment lost 3 bases, leaving 5 bases of the junction unmatched. The germline V gene has CDR1 PRHDT and CDR2 FYEKMQ (reference sequence). CDR3 length: 14 residues. CDR3 sequence (DNA): TGTGCCAGCAGCTTGGCGGGAGGGAATGACGAGCAGTACTTC. Encoded protein: CASSLAGGNDEQYF.

The J gene is TRBJ1-1, the V gene TRBV4-1; TRBD1 is a possible D gene (5 bases). Trimming left V 0 bases short and J 1 base short, with 15 bases between. Germline-derived CDR1 and CDR2 are MGHRA and YSYEKL. CDR3 size: 17 residues. The CDR3 is CASSQDPFMGGNTEAFF. Here the CDR3 DNA reads TGCGCCAGCAGCCAAGACCCCTTTATGGGGGGGAACACTGAAGCTTTCTTT.

Only one count was recorded for this clone. The chain recombines TRBV7-9 with TRBJ2-7; 9 bases align to TRBD1. Germline assignment: CDR1 SEHNR and CDR2 FQNEAQ (reference sequence). V dropped 5 bases and J dropped 9; count of bases not matched to a gene: 11. The CDR3 covers 14 residues. As DNA, the CDR3 is TGTGCCAGCAGCCCGCCGGGACAGGGTAGGTGGCAGTACTTC. It codes for CASSPPGQGRWQYF.

This sequence joins TRBV5-1 and TRBJ2-1; 8 bases map to TRBD2. Trimming at V came to 1 base and at J to 9 bases, leaving 9 bases not matched to a gene. CDR3 size: 15 residues. Germline loops: CDR1 SGHRS, CDR2 YFSETQ. The DNA for the CDR3 is TGCGCCAGCAGCTTGTACCAGCGGGAGACCGGTGAGCAGTTCTTC. The encoded protein is CASSLYQRETGEQFF.

The V call is TRBV27, the J call TRBJ1-2, with D perhaps matching TRBD1 (5 bases). This CDR3 has 17 amino acids. Trimming cost V 2 bases and J 1 base, with 17 bases left between them. Germline V lookup: CDR1 MNHEY, CDR2 SMNVEV (reference sequence). CDR3 nucleotides: TGTGCCAGCAGTTTAGCTCGGGCAGGGCGTAATAACTATGGCTACACCTTC. As protein: CASSLARAGRNNYGYTF.

The V gene is TRBV27, the J gene TRBJ2-2, with 12 bases identical to TRBD2. The junction had 8 bases not matched to a gene; V was cut back by 4 bases and J by 2 bases. Germline V lookup: CDR1 MNHEY, CDR2 SMNVEV (reference sequence). There are 18 residues in the CDR3. CDR3 in DNA: TGTGCCAGCAGTTCACTTCTCGGACTAGCGGGAAACACCGGGGAGCTGTTTTTT. Amino acid sequence: CASSSLLGLAGNTGELFF.